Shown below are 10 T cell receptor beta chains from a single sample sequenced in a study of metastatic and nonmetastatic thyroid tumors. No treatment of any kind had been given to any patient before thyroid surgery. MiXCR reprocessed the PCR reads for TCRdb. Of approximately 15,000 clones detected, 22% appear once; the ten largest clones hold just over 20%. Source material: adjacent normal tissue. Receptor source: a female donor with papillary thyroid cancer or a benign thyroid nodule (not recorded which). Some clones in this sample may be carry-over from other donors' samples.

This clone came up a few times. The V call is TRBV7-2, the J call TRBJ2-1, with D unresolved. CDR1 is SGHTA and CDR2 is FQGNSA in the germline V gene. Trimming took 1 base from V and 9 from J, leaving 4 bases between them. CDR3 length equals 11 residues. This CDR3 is CASSLEGEQFF. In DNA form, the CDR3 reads TGTGCCAGCAGCTTAGAAGGTGAGCAGTTCTTC.

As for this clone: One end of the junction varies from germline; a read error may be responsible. CDR3 region: CASSPYGDTAAFF. In DNA, the CDR3 is TGTGCCAGCAGCCCCTATGGGGACACTGCAGCTTTCTTT. This rearrangement joins TRBV11-2 to TRBJ1-1; a possible D gene is TRBD1 (6 bases). This CDR3 is 13 amino acids long. Germline V gives CDR1 SGHAT, CDR2 FQNNGV.

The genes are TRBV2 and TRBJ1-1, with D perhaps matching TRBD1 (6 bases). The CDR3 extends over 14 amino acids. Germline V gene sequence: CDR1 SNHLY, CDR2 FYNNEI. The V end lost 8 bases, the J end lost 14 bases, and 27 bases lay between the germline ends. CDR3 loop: CASFPGRGGTAAFF. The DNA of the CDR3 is TGTGCCAGCTTTCCCGGTCGGGGGGGCACTGCAGCGTTCTTT.

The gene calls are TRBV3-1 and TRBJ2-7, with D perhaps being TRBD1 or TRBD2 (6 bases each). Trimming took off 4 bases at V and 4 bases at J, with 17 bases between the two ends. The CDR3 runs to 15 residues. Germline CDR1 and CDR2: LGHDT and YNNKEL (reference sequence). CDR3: CASSLRGGRLYEQYF. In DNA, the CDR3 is TGTGCCAGCAGCCTTAGAGGGGGGAGATTATACGAGCAGTACTTC.

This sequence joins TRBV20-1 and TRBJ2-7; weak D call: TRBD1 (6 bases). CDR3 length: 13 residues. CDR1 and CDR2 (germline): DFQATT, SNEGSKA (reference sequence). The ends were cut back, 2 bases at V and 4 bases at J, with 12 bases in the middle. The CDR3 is CSARIIQGYEQYF. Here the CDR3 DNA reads TGCAGTGCTAGAATCATACAGGGATACGAGCAGTACTTC.

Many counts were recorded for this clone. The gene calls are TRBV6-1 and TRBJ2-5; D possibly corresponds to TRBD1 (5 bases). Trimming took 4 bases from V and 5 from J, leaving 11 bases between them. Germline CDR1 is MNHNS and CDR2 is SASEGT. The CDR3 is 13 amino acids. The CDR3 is CASSVAGFETQYF. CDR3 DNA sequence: TGTGCCAGCAGTGTTGCAGGGTTTGAGACCCAGTACTTC.

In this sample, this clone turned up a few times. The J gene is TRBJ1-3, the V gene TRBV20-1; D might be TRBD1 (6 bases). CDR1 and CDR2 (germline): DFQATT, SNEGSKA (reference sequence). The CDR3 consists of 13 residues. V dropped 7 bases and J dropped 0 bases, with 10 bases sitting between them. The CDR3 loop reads CSVPGVSGNTIYF. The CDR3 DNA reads TGCAGTGTTCCAGGGGTCTCTGGAAACACCATATATTTT.

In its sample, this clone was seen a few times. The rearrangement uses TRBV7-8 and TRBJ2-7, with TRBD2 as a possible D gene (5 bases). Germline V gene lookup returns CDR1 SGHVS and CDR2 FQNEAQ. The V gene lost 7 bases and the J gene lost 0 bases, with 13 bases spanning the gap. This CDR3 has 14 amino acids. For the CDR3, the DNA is TGTGCCAGCACCCGCGGAGGCAGCTCCTACGAGCAGTACTTC. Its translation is CASTRGGSSYEQYF.

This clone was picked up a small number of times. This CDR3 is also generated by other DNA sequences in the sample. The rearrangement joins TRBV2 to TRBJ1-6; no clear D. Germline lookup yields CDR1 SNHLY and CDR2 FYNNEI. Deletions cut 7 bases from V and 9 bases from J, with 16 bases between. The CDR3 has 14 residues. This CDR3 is CASKGGLLGSPLHF. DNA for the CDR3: TGTGCCAGCAAAGGTGGCCTCCTGGGTTCACCCCTCCACTTT.

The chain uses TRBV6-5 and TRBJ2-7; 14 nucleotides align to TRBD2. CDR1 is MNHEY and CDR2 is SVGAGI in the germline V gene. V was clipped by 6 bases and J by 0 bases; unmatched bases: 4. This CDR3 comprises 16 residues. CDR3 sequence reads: CASSPGLAGASYEQYF. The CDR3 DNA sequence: TGTGCCAGCAGCCCGGGACTAGCGGGAGCCTCCTACGAGCAGTACTTC.